This T cell receptor (beta chain) was observed in a study of blood T cell repertoires in COVID-19. Study overall: Italy, Spain and the United States were the sources of the convalescent and acute COVID-19 samples.

Per the study methods: Amplification of reference gene primers provided the estimated nucleated cell counts. Here immunoSEQ multiplex PCR was the method, and the copy in TCRdb shows in-frame clones only, minus some. The V and J calls and clone size come from that table; D and trimming were worked out from the DNA. The sample yields around 300,000 clones, less than 90% seen once. The germline gives CDR1 MDHEN, CDR2 SYDVKM. CDR3 length: 16 amino acids. V was cut by 3 bases and J by 0 bases, with 9 bases left in between. The sequenced sample consisted of peripheral blood. The TCR originated in a woman in her 70s with COVID-19, enrolled during active disease. The gene calls are TRBV28 and TRBJ1-6; D possibly corresponds to TRBD1 (6 bases). The CDR3: CASSFGGNSYNSPLHF. In nucleotides, the CDR3 is TGTGCCAGCAGTTTTGGGGGCAACTCCTATAATTCACCCCTCCACTTT.